This T cell receptor beta chain was retrieved from a study of PD-1 blockade in classical Hodgkin lymphoma. The study's findings and limits: Newly diagnosed patients were said to have less baseline TCR diversity than healthy donors did. There was a significant rise in CD4+ TCR diversity by C4D1, with no such rise for CD8+. Repertoires differed for reasons still undefined, possibly disease activity or prior therapy.

The CDR3 covers 12 residues. Germline CDR1 LNHNV, CDR2 YYDKDF (reference sequence). The germline V and J ends were trimmed by 3 bases and 6 bases, with 9 bases remaining between them. A single count supports this clone. Its target is unknown. Repertoires were generated with immunoSEQ multiplex PCR, while TCRdb's copy carries only in-frame clones and drops some. The sample lists roughly 14,000 clones; about 61% were seen once. All trial patients relapsed after autologous stem cell transplantation. Sequencing used peripheral blood mononuclear cells (PBMCs), obtained at baseline. The rearrangement links TRBV15 to TRBJ2-7, with D perhaps TRBD2 (5 bases). This receptor was obtained from a human donor with classical Hodgkin lymphoma. Here the CDR3 reads CATSRTAGEQYF. CDR3 nucleotides: TGTGCCACCAGCAGGACGGCGGGCGAGCAGTACTTC.